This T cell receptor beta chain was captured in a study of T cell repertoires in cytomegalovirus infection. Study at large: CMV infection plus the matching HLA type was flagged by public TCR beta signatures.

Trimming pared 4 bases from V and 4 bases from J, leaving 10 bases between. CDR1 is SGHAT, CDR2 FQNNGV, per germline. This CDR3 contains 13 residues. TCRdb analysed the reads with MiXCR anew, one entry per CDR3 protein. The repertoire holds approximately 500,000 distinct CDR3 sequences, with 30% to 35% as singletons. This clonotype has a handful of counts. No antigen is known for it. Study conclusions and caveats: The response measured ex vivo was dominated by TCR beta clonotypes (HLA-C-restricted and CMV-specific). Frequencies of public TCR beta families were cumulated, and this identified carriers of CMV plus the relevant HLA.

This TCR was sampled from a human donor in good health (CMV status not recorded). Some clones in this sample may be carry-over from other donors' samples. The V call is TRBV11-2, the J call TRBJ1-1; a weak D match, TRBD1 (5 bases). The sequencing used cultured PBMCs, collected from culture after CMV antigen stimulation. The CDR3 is CASSSEGPTEAFF. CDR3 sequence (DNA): TGTGCCAGCAGCTCGGAGGGACCCACTGAAGCTTTCTTT.